This T cell receptor (beta chain) was obtained from a study of CD8 T cells in ankylosing spondylitis. Study conclusions and caveats: In reactive arthritis synovial fluid and blood, some motif variants had been reported before. Characteristic of ankylosing spondylitis blood, it appeared, was a TCR beta motif comprising roughly 8 highly homologous variants.

For TCR beta, libraries came from quantitative 5'-RACE with molecular barcodes. TCRdb used MiXCR to reprocess the 5' RACE reads, holding one entry per CDR3 protein. The sample has over 700,000 distinct CDR3 sequences, 15% to 20% seen once. A remark on this clonotype: Its antigen remains unknown.

Germline-derived CDR1 and CDR2 are SGHKS and YYEKEE (reference sequence). The CDR3 spans 14 residues. Losses at the gene ends were 4 bases for V and 2 bases for J; bases not matched to a gene: 6. The sequence was collected from a male donor with ankylosing spondylitis. Sequences were obtained from blood, either unsorted or a sorted T cell fraction (not recorded which). J is TRBJ2-7 and V is TRBV5-5; 7 nucleotides line up with TRBD2. The CDR3: CASSRGGVTYEQYF. In DNA, the CDR3 is TGTGCCAGCAGCCGTGGGGGGGTTACCTACGAGCAGTACTTC.